The entry that follows covers one T cell receptor beta chain sequence. Germline CDR1 MNHNY, CDR2 SVGAGI (reference sequence). This CDR3 comprises 16 residues. J was trimmed by 4 bases and V by 6 bases; bases with no gene match: 7. These data belong to a study of blood T cell repertoires in COVID-19. Sequencing was performed with immunoSEQ multiplex PCR; in TCRdb, only in-frame clones are kept and a portion is missing. Among 55,000 to 85,000 clones, 81% were seen once, and the ten largest hold approximately 0.8%. The TCR sequence derives from a woman aged 70 to 79 with acute or convalescent COVID-19. The material sequenced was peripheral blood. V usage is TRBV6-6 and J usage is TRBJ2-5, with 14 bases matching TRBD2. The DNA for the CDR3 is TGTGCCAGCAGCCCCCGACTAGCGGGAGGGGGAGAGACCCAGTACTTC. Its protein product is CASSPRLAGGGETQYF.